This TCR beta chain came from a study of shared clonotypes between healthy human individuals. TCRdb keeps only in-frame clones here, not all; method: immunoSEQ multiplex PCR. Among 600,000 to 750,000 clones, more than 70% were seen once, and the ten largest hold about 1.7%. Trimming removed 4 bases from V and 4 bases from J; junction bases left unmatched: 9. The CDR3 is 16 residues long. CDR1 and CDR2 from the germline V gene are MNHNS and SASEGT. Overall study results and limits: All-four-donor shared clonotypes had higher generation probabilities than non-shared clonotypes did.

This clone was recorded at least ten times. The target antigen is unknown. The sample taken for sequencing was memory CD4+ T cells sorted from blood. Subset denoted: CD45RA-negative fraction. J is TRBJ2-7 and V is TRBV6-1; 11 nucleotides agree with TRBD1. The source is a woman between 25 and 40 years old in good health. CDR3 residues: CASSVLRTGGYYEQYF. As DNA, the CDR3 is TGTGCCAGCAGTGTTCTACGGACAGGGGGCTATTACGAGCAGTACTTC.